The clone carrying this TCR beta chain appeared a single time. The antigen remains undetermined. Per the germline V gene, CDR1 is SEHNR and CDR2 is FQNEAQ (reference sequence). CDR3 length: 12 residues. V lost 1 base to trimming and J lost 4 bases, with 4 bases between them. This record comes from a study of OX40 agonist ivuxolimab in advanced cancers. The overall study: Among those enrolled, mean age was 60 years (range roughly 23 to 79) and approximately 80% were male. Findings and caveats of the study: On average, CD8+ T cells had more expanded clones than CD4+.

Libraries were prepared by immunoSEQ multiplex PCR; TCRdb keeps only in-frame clonotypes and omits some of them. The sample holds about 40,000 clones, 70% to 90% seen once. This sequence was found in an adult with an advanced solid tumor such as melanoma, head and neck, liver or kidney cancer. This chain uses TRBV7-9 with TRBJ1-1, with D unclear. Sequenced material: CD4+ or CD8+ T cells sorted from blood, taken in a trial of the OX40 agonist ivuxolimab. DNA for the CDR3: TGTGCCAGCAGCTTAGGCCTCACTGAAGCTTTCTTT. It encodes CASSLGLTEAFF.